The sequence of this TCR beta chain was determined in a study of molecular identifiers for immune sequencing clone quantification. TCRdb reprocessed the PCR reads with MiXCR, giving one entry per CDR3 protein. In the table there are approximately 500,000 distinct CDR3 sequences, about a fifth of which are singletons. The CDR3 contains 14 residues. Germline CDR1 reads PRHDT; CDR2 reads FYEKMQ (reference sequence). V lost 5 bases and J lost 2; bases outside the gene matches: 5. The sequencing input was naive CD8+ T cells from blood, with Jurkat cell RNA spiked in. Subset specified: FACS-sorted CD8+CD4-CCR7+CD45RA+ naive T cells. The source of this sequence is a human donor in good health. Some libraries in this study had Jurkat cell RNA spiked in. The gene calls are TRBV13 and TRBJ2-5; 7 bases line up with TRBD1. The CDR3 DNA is TGTGCCAGCAGCGGAAACAGGGGACAAGAGACCCAGTACTTC. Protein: CASSGNRGQETQYF.